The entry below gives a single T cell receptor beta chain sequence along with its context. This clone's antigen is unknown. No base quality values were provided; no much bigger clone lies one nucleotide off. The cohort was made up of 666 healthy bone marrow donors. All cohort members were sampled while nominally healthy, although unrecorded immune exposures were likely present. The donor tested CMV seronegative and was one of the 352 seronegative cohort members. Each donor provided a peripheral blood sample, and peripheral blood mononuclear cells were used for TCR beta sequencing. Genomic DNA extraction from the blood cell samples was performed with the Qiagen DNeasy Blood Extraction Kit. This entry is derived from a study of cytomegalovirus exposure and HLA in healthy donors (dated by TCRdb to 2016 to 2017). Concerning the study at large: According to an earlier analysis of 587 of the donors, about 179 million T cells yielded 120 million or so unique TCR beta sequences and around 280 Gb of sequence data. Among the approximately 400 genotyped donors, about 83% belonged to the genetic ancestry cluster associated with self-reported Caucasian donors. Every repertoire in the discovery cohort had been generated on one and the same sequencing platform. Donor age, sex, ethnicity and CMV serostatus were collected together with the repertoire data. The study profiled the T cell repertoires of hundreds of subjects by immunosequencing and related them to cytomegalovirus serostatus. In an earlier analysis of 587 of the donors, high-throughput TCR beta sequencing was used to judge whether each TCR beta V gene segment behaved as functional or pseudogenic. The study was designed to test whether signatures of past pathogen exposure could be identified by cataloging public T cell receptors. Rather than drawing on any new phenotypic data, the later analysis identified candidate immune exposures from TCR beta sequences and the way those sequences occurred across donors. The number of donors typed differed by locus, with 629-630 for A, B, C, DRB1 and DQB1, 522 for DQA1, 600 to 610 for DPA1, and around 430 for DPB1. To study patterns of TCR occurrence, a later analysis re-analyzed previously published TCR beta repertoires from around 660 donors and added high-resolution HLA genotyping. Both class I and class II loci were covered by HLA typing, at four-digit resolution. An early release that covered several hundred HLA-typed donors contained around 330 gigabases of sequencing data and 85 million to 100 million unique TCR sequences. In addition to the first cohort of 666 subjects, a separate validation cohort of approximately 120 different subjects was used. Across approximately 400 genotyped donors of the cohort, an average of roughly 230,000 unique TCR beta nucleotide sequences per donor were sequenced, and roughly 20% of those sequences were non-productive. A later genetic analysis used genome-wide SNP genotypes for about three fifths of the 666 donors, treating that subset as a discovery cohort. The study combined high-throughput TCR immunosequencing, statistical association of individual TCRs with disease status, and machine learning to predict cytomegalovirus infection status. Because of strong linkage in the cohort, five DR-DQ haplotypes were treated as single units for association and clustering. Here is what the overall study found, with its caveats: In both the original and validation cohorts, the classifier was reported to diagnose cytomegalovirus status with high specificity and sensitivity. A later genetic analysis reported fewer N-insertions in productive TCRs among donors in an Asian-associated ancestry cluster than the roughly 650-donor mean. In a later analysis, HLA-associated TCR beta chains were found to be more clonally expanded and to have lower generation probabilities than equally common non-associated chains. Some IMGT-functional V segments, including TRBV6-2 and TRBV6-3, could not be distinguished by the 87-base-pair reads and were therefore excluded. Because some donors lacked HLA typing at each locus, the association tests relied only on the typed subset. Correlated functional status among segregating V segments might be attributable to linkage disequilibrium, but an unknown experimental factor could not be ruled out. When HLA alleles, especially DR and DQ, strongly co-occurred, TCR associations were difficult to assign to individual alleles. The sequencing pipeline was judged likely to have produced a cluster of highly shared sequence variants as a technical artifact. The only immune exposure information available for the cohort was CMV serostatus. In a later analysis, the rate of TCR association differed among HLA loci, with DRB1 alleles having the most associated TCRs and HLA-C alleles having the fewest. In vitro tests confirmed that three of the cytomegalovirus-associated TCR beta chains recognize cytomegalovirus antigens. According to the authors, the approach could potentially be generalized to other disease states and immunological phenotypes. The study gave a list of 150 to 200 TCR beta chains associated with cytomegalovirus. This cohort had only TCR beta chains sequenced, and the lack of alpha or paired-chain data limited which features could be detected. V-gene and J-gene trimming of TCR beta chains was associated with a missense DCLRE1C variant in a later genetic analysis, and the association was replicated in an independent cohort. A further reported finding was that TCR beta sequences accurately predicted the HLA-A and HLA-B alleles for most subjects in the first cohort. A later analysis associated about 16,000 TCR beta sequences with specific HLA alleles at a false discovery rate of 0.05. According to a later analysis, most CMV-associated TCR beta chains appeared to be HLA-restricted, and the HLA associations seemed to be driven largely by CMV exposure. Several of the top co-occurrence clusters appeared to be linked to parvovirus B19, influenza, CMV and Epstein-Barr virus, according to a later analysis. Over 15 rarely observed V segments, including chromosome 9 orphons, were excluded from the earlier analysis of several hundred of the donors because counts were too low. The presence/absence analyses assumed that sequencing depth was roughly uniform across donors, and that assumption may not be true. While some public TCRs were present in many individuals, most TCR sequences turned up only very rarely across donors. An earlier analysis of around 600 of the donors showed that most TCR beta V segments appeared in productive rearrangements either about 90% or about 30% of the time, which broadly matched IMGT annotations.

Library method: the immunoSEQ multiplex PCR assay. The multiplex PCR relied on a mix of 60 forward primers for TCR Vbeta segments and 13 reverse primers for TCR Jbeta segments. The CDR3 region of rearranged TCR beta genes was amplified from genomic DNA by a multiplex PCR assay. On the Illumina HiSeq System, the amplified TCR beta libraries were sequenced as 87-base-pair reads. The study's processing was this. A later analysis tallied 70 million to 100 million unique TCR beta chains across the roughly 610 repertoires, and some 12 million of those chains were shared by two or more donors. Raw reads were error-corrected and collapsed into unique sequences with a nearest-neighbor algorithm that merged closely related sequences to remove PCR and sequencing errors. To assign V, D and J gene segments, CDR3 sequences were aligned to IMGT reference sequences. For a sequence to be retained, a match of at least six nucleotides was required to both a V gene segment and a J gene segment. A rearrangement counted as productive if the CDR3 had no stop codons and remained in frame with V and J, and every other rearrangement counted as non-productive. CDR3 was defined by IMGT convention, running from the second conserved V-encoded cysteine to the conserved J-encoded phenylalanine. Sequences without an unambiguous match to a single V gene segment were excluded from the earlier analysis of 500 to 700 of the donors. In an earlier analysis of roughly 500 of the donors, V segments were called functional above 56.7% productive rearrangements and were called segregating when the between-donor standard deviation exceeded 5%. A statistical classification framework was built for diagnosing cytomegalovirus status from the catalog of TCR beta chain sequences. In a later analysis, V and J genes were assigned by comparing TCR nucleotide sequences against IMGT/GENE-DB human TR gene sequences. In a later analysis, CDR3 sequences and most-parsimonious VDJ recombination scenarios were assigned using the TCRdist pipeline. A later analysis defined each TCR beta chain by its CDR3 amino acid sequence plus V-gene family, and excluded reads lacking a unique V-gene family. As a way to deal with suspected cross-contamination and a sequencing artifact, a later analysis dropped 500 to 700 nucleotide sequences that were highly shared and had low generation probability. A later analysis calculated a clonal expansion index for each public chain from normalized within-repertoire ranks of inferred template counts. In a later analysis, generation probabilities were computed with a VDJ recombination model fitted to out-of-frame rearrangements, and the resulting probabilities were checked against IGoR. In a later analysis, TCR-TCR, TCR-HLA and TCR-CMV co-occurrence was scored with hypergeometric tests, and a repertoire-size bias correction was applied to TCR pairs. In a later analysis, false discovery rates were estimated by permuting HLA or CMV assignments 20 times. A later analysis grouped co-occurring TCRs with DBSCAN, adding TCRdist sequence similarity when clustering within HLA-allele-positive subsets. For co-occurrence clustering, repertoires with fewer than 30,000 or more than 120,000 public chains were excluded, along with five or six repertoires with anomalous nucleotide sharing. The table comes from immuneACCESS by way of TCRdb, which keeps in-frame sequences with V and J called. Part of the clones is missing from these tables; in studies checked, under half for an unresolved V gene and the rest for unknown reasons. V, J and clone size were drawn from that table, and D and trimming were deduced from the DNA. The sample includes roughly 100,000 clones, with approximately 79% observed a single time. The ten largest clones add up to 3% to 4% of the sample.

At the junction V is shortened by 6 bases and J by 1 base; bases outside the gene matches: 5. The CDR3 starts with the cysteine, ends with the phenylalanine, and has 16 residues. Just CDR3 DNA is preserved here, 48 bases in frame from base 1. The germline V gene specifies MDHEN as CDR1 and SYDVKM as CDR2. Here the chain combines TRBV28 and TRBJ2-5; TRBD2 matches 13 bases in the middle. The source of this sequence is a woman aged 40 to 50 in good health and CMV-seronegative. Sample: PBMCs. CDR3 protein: CASSTGLAGAQETQYF. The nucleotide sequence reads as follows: TGTGCCAGCAGCACCGGACTAGCGGGAGCCCAAGAGACCCAGTACTTC.